The 7 T cell receptor beta chains below come from one sample, sequenced in a study of T cells in Graves' hyperthyroidism and ophthalmopathy. The source material, RNA transcripts, was used to amplify TCR beta CDR3 regions. Initially, a first-round RT-PCR of the TCR CDR3 employed the HTBI primer set. MiXCR was run by TCRdb on the multiplex PCR reads, yielding one entry per CDR3 protein. The sample has about 420,000 distinct CDR3 sequences, around 15% seen once. Source material: blood. The receptors come from a woman in her late teens or twenties with Graves' hyperthyroidism.

This clonotype was counted at least ten times. This sequence joins TRBV11-2 and TRBJ2-2, with D maybe TRBD1 (6 bases). Looked up from germline, CDR1 is SGHAT and CDR2 is FQNNGV. V lost 1 base to trimming and J lost 2 bases, with 17 bases between them. The CDR3 totals 18 residues. CDR3 loop: CASSLAGQYSRNTGELFF. CDR3 DNA: TGTGCCAGCAGCTTAGCCGGACAGTATTCAAGAAACACCGGGGAGCTGTTTTTT.

This clonotype was observed a handful of times. V is TRBV7-3 and J is TRBJ2-2, with TRBD2 as a possible D gene (6 bases). V lost 2 bases and J 5 bases, leaving 15 bases between the germline ends. This CDR3 spans 16 amino acids. Germline values: CDR1 SGHTA, CDR2 FQGTGA. CDR3 amino acids: CASSLYLGGRTGELFF. The CDR3 DNA is TGTGCCAGCAGCTTATATTTGGGGGGTCGAACCGGGGAGCTGTTTTTT. The whole variable domain, filled in from reference TRBV7-3 and TRBJ2-2, reads GAGVSQTPSNKVTEKGKYVELRCDPISGHTALYWYRQSLGQGPEFLIYFQGTGAADDSGLPNDRFFAVRPEGSVSTLKIQRTERGDSAVYLCASSLYLGGRTGELFFGEGSRLTVL.

This clonotype was detected ten times or more. The chain recombines TRBV7-3 with TRBJ2-1, with 8 bases aligning to TRBD2. The ends lost 2 bases at V and 3 bases at J; junction bases unmatched: 3. This CDR3 is 15 amino acids long. Germline CDR1 SGHTA, CDR2 FQGTGA. The CDR3 region has the DNA TGTGCCAGCAGCTTACAAAGCGGGAGCTACAATGAGCAGTTCTTC. This encodes CASSLQSGSYNEQFF.

This clonotype was seen many times. The chain links TRBV28 to TRBJ2-3; maybe TRBD2 (5 bases). The length of the CDR3 is 16 residues. Germline loops: CDR1 MDHEN, CDR2 SYDVKM. V was clipped by 6 bases and J by 0 bases, with 16 bases between them. CDR3 nucleotide sequence: TGTGCCAGCAGGCCCCTGGAGGTACCTAGCACAGATACGCAGTATTTT. Encoded protein: CASRPLEVPSTDTQYF.

This clonotype appeared many times. The V gene is TRBV6-1, the J gene TRBJ1-1; no clear D gene. CDR1 and CDR2 from the germline V gene are MNHNS and SASEGT. V shed 6 bases and J shed 4 bases, with 15 bases lying between them. The CDR3 runs to 14 residues. The CDR3 bases are TGTGCCAGCAGCTGGACGCCCTTGGGCACTGAAGCTTTCTTT. This sequence encodes CASSWTPLGTEAFF.

This clonotype came up a few times. J is TRBJ2-1 and V is TRBV6-5; D is unclear. Deletions cut 2 bases from V and 0 bases from J, with 8 bases between. The germline CDR1 and CDR2 sequences are MNHEY and SVGAGI. The CDR3 extends over 15 amino acids. CDR3 bases: TGTGCCAGCAGTTACCCCCCTGTCTCCTACAATGAGCAGTTCTTC. It is translated as CASSYPPVSYNEQFF.

This rearrangement joins TRBV9 to TRBJ1-4; TRBD1 might be the D (6 bases). CDR3 size: 15 residues. CDR1 and CDR2 (germline): SGDLS, YYNGEE. Between the trimmed V and J ends, which lost 4 bases and 8 bases, there was a span of 18 bases. This CDR3 reads CASSRYSGAGEKLFF. DNA of the CDR3: TGTGCCAGCAGCAGATATTCGGGGGCCGGGGAAAAACTGTTTTTT.